This TCR beta chain came from a study of blood T cell repertoires in COVID-19. Study context: Acute and convalescent COVID-19 specimens originated in the United States, Italy and Spain.

Only in-frame clones appear in the TCRdb table, and some are missing; sequencing was by immunoSEQ multiplex PCR. The table includes a few hundred thousand clones, around 82% detected once. With V trimmed by 3 bases and J by 2 bases, 3 bases remained unmatched. The CDR3 sequence is 15 residues long. Germline CDR1 and CDR2: LNHDA and SQIVND (reference sequence). The TCR was taken from a woman aged 80 or over with acute or convalescent COVID-19. The chain employs TRBV19 and TRBJ1-2, with 10 positions matching TRBD1. The specimen sequenced was peripheral blood. CDR3: CASSIDRGRNYGYTF. The CDR3 DNA is TGTGCCAGTAGTATCGACAGGGGGCGCAACTATGGCTACACCTTC.